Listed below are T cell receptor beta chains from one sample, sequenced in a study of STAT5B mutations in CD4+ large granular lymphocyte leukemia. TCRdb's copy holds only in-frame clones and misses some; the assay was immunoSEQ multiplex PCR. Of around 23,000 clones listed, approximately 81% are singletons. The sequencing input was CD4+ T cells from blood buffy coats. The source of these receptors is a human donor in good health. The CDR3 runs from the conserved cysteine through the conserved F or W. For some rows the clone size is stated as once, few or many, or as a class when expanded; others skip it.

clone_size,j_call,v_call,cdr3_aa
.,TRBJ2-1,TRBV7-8,CASSSYRDIDEQFF
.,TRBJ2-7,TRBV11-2,CASSLGLAGFEQYF
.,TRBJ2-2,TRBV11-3,CASSTNTGELFF
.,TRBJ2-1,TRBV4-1,CASSQLLLTPQGDNEQFF
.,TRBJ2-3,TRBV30,CAWNEGLSTDTQYF
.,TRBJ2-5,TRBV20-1,CSARGSETQYF
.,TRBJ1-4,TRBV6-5,CASSETTNEKLFF
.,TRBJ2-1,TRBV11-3,CASSLPSGKSYNEQFF
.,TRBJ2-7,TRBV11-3,CASSPGTTHYEQYF
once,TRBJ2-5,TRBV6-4,CASSRSGSETQYF
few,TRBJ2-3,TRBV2,CASNVRSSTDTQYF
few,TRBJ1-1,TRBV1,CTSSQGPGPAGLDTEAFF
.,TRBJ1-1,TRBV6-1,CASSRTVDTEAFF
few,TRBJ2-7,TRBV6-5,CASSPRTLGEQYF
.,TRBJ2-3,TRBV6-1,CASSEFGGTDTQYF
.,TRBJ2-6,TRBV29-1,CSVSTGTGGSTGANVLTF
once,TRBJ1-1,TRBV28,CASSTLEGERSFF
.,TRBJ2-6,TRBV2,CASSASTGGANVLTF
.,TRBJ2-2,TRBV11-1,CASSLGIGAGGTGELFF
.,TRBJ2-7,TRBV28,CASSSAGGGGQSEQYF
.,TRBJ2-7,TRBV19,CASSIARTERQYF
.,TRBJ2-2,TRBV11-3,CASSQTTGRTGELFF
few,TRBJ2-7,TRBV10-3,CAISDRGREQYEQYF
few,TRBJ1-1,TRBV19,CASSDRENVGTEAFF
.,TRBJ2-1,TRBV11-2,CASSIGQVRFF
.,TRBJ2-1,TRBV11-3,CASSLTVVSTNEQFF
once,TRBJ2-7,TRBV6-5,CASSSSGQGLSYEQYF
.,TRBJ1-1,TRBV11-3,CASSIAGTASTEAFF
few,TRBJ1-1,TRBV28,CASSLSTEAFF
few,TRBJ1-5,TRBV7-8,CASSLVSNQPQHF
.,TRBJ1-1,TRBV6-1,CASNSGTANSREAFF
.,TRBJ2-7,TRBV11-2,CASSLAGVGHEQYF
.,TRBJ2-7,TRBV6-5,CASSNRASGAYEQYF
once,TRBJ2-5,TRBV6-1,CASSGTGGQVGEQYF
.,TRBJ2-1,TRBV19,CASSIGAGAGPEQFF
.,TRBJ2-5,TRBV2,CASRGGEWFSETQYF
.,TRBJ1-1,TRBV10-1,CASSRTGDTEAFF
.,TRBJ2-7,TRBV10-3,CATKEGLAGSEQYF
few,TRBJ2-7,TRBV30,CAWDSGGIRDF
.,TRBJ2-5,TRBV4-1,CASSPLGLAGETQYF
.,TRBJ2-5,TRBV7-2,CAVGVETQYF